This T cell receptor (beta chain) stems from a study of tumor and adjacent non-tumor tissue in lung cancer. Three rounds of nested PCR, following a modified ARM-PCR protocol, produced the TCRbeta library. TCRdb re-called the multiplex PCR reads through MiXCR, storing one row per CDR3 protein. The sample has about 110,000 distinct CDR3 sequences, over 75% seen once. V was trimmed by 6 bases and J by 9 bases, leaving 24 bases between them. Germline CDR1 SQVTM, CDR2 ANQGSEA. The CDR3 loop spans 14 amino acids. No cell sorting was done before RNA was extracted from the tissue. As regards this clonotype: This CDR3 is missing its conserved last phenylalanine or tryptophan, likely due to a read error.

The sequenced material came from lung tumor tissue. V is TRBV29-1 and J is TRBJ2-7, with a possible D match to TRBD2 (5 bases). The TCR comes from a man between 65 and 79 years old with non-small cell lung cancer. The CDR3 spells CSVSGMACGGMQYI. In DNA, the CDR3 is TGCAGCGTCAGCGGAATGGCTTGCGGTGGGATGCAGTACATC.